This entry is about one TCR beta chain. The antigen remains unidentified. The entry originates in a study of cytomegalovirus exposure and HLA in healthy donors. Whole-study results and caveats: The study found most TCR sequences rare, yet found some public TCRs in many donors. The study carried out a later analysis of TCR beta sequences. It associated under 20,000 of them with specific HLA alleles at a false discovery rate of 0.05. A later examination showed that TCR association rates differed by HLA locus, with DRB1 most and HLA-C fewest.

It was with 60 Vbeta and 13 Jbeta primers that the PCR ran. Measured with immunoSEQ multiplex PCR; TCRdb has only the in-frame clones, and not every one. The data show about 160,000 clones, 80% to 90% seen once. This CDR3 has 12 residues. Looked up from germline, CDR1 is SEHNR and CDR2 is FQNEAQ (reference sequence). Trimming cost V 5 bases and J 10 bases; bases outside gene matches: 5. What was sequenced was PBMCs. This receptor was obtained from a woman younger than 45 in good health and CMV-seropositive. The chain recombines TRBV7-9 with TRBJ1-2; TRBD1 aligns across 9 bases. The CDR3 reads CASSPGDRAYTF. DNA for the CDR3: TGTGCCAGCAGCCCGGGGGACAGGGCCTACACCTTC.